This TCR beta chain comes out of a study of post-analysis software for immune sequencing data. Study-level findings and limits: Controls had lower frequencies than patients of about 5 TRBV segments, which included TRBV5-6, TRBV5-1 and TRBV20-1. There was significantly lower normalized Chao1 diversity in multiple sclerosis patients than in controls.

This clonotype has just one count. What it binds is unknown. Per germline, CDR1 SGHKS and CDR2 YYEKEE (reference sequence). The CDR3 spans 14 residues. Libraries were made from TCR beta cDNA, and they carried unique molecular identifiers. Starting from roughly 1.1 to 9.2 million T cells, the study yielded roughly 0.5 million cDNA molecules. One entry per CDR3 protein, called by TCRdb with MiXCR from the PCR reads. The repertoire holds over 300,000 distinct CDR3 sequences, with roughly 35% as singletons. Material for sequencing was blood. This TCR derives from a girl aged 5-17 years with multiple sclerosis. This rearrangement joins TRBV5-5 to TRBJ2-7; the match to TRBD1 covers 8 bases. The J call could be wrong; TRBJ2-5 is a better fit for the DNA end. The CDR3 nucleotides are TGTGCCAGCAGTTATGAGGACAGGGTAGAGACCCAGTACTTC. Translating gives CASSYEDRVETQYF.